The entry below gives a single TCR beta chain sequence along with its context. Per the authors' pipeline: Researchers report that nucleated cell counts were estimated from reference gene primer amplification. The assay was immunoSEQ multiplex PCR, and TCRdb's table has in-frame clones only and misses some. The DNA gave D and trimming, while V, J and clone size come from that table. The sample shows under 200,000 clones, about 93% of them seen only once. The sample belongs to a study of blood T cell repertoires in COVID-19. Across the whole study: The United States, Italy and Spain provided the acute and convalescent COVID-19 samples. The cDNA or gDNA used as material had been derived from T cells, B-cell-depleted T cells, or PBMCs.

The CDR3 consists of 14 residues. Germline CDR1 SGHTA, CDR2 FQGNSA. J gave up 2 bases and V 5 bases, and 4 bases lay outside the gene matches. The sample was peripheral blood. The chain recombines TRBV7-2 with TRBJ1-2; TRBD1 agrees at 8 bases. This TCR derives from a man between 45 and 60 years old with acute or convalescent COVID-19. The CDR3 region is CASSPGQANYGYTF. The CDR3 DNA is TGTGCCAGCAGCCCGGGACAGGCAAACTATGGCTACACCTTC.